These 20 T cell receptor beta chains originate from one sample sequenced in a study of T cells expressing NK-cell markers. From its re-call of the 5' RACE reads, TCRdb lists each CDR3 protein once, without DNA. This sample's table has about 460,000 distinct CDR3 sequences. What was sequenced was blood T cells: a sorted CD56 or NKG2C T cell subset, CD4+ or CD8+ T cells, or bulk PBMC T cells (not recorded which). These receptors all come from a woman between 45 and 65 years old in good health.

The V call is TRBV7-6, the J call TRBJ2-1; checking the TCRdb D call of TRBD2 is not possible without DNA. The CDR3 spans 16 residues. Germline V lookup: CDR1 SGHVS, CDR2 FNYEAQ. The CDR3 sequence is CASSLAERRGGNEQFF.

The chain combines TRBV5-1 with TRBJ2-2; lacking DNA, the TRBD2 call made by TCRdb goes unchecked. Germline V lookup: CDR1 SGHRS, CDR2 YFSETQ. The CDR3 sequence is 16 residues long. The CDR3 here is CASSLVREVGTGELFF.

The chain is built from TRBV7-2 and TRBJ2-5; TCRdb lists TRBD1, though no DNA is available to test this call. CDR1 SGHTA and CDR2 FQGNSA come from the germline V gene. This CDR3 is built from 15 residues. This CDR3 is CASSLGASRGETQYF.

V is TRBV4-1 and J is TRBJ2-5; the TRBD1 assignment by TCRdb is unverifiable without DNA. From germline, CDR1 is MGHRA and CDR2 YSYEKL. The CDR3 loop spans 16 amino acids. CDR3 sequence: CASSQDPQGRKETQYF.

The chain links TRBV18 to TRBJ1-4; TCRdb indicates TRBD1, and absent DNA this call remains unverified. The CDR3 covers 12 residues. Germline V gene data show CDR1 as KGHSH and CDR2 as LQKENI. Here the CDR3 reads CASSRETGGLFF.

The CDR3 loop reads CASSPPSREETQYF. This chain uses TRBV3-1 with TRBJ2-5. Germline V gives CDR1 LGHDT, CDR2 YNNKEL (reference sequence). The CDR3 is made up of 14 amino acids.

The chain links TRBV12-5 to TRBJ2-5; TCRdb selects TRBD1, and the lack of DNA leaves this call unchecked. This CDR3 has 14 amino acids. CDR1 is LGHNT and CDR2 is FRNRAP in the germline V gene. The CDR3 reads CASGKGEGFETQYF.

The genes are TRBV6-2 or TRBV6-3 and TRBJ2-2; TCRdb proposes TRBD1, but this gene call is untestable without DNA. The CDR3 is 14 residues long. Germline CDR1 MNHEY, CDR2 SVGEGT. Here the CDR3 reads CASRRTGRGGELFF.

This chain joins TRBV7-9 and TRBJ2-1; the D gene TCRdb calls, TRBD2, cannot be checked with no DNA. CDR1 and CDR2 (germline): SEHNR, FQNEAQ (reference sequence). This CDR3 spans 14 amino acids. This CDR3 is CASSTTGTSIEQFF.

The chain combines TRBV10-3 with TRBJ1-6; with no DNA, the TCRdb D assignment of TRBD1 cannot be verified. Looked up from germline, CDR1 is ENHRY and CDR2 is SYGVKD. The CDR3 extends over 13 amino acids. This CDR3 reads CAISGQINSPLHF.

The rearrangement links TRBV3-1 to TRBJ2-5; with no DNA, the TCRdb D assignment of TRBD1 cannot be verified. The CDR3 loop spans 15 amino acids. Germline lookup yields CDR1 LGHDT and CDR2 YNNKEL (reference sequence). CDR3 protein: CASSLIDRTQETQYF.

The CDR3 protein is CSARWIRGTDTQYF. The rearrangement links TRBV20-1 to TRBJ2-3; TCRdb indicates TRBD1, and absent DNA this call remains unverified. Germline V gene lookup returns CDR1 DFQATT and CDR2 SNEGSKA (reference sequence). The CDR3 runs 14 residues.

CDR3 region: CASGLGTSEETQYF. V and J are TRBV12-5 and TRBJ2-5; as DNA is missing, the TRBD2 call by TCRdb cannot be tested. CDR3 length: 14 residues. The germline gives CDR1 LGHNT, CDR2 FRNRAP.

The CDR3 sequence is CATSSTAGNEQYF. V is TRBV15 and J is TRBJ2-7; TCRdb proposes TRBD2, but this gene call is untestable without DNA. Germline CDR1 is LNHNV and CDR2 is YYDKDF (reference sequence). This CDR3 spans 13 amino acids.

The chain couples TRBV9 to TRBJ2-4; TCRdb's assignment of TRBD1 cannot be checked, as there is no DNA. The CDR3 runs to 13 residues. The germline CDR1 and CDR2 sequences are SGDLS and YYNGEE. CDR3 residues: CASSSGTKNIQYF.

The rearrangement uses TRBV9 and TRBJ2-3; TCRdb outputs TRBD2, but without DNA this stays unchecked. Germline loops: CDR1 SGDLS, CDR2 YYNGEE. The CDR3 contains 16 residues. Here the CDR3 reads CASSPFEGWGTDTQYF.

This sequence joins TRBV7-8 and TRBJ1-3; the D call from TCRdb, TRBD1, cannot be confirmed without DNA. Germline CDR1 reads SGHVS; CDR2 reads FQNEAQ. This CDR3 is built from 15 residues. The CDR3 here is CASSSRTGTGNTIYF.

The chain uses TRBV7-6 and TRBJ2-7; the D call of TRBD1 rests on TCRdb alone, since no DNA is present to check it. This CDR3 contains 17 residues. Germline V lookup: CDR1 SGHVS, CDR2 FNYEAQ. The CDR3 reads CASSLATDRGPSYEQYF.

V is TRBV25-1 and J is TRBJ2-2; TCRdb's D call of TRBD2 is untestable without DNA. Germline V gene data show CDR1 as MGHDK and CDR2 as SYGVNS. This CDR3 has 17 amino acids. CDR3 residues: CASSEPISGRRTGELFF. The full variable domain, with the rest looked up from reference TRBV25-1 and TRBJ2-2, is EADIYQTPRYLVIGTGKKITLECSQTMGHDKMYWYQQDPGMELHLIHYSYGVNSTEKGDLSSESTVSRIRTEHFPLTLESARPSHTSQYLCASSEPISGRRTGELFFGEGSRLTVL.

This chain uses TRBV5-5 with TRBJ2-1; the TRBD2 assignment by TCRdb is unverifiable without DNA. The CDR3 extends over 15 amino acids. Germline CDR1 SGHKS, CDR2 YYEKEE (reference sequence). The CDR3 reads CASSYPPGPYNEQFF.